The entry below describes one T cell receptor beta chain. Its binding antigen is unknown. Base qualities are not at hand, and no much larger clone is one base apart. The sample originates from a study of cytomegalovirus exposure and HLA in healthy donors (dated by TCRdb to 2016 to 2017). Regarding the research as a whole: In an earlier analysis of 587 of the donors, around 300 Gb of sequence data and about 110 million unique TCR beta sequences from about 179 million T cells were reported. On average, roughly 240,000 unique TCR beta nucleotide sequences were sequenced per donor among a few hundred genotyped donors of the cohort, with around 19% of those sequences being non-productive. The study aimed to test whether cataloging public T cell receptors could reveal signatures of past pathogen exposure. Donor age, sex, ethnicity and CMV serostatus were compiled together with the repertoire data. Among the approximately 400 genotyped donors, around 81% belonged to the genetic ancestry cluster associated with self-reported Caucasian donors. To predict cytomegalovirus infection status, the study brought together high-throughput TCR immunosequencing, statistical association of individual TCRs with disease status, and machine learning. An earlier analysis of approximately 580 of the donors used high-throughput TCR beta sequencing to judge whether each TCR beta V gene segment behaved as functional or pseudogenic. A later genetic analysis took genome-wide SNP genotypes for 398 of the 666 donors and used that subset as a discovery cohort. HLA typing covered class I and class II loci at four-digit resolution. An early release that covered several hundred HLA-typed donors contained approximately 290 gigabases of sequencing data and approximately 85 million unique TCR sequences. A separate validation cohort of 100 to 150 different subjects was used in addition to the approximately 610-subject first cohort. Every discovery cohort repertoire had been produced on one sequencing platform. Rather than using new phenotypic data, the later analysis identified candidate immune exposures from TCR beta sequences and from how often those sequences occurred across donors. A later analysis re-examined previously published TCR beta repertoires from several hundred donors and added high-resolution HLA genotyping to investigate patterns of TCR occurrence. Because of strong linkage in the cohort, 5 or 6 DR-DQ haplotypes were treated as single units for association and clustering. The number of donors typed differed by locus, with about 629-630 for A, B, C, DRB1 and DQB1, approximately 500 for DQA1, 600 to 610 for DPA1, and about 450 for DPB1. Using immunosequencing, the study profiled T cell repertoires from fewer than 700 subjects and related those repertoires to cytomegalovirus serostatus. The research as a whole found: A later analysis found that most CMV-associated TCR beta chains appeared HLA-restricted, with HLA associations seemingly driven largely by CMV exposure. Roughly 17 rarely observed V segments, including chromosome 9 orphons, were excluded from the earlier analysis of a few hundred of the donors because counts were too low. HLA typing was unavailable for some donors at each locus, so association tests used only the typed subset. Linkage disequilibrium might explain the correlated functional status among segregating V segments, but an unknown experimental factor could not be ruled out. A later analysis found that TCR association rates varied across HLA loci, with DRB1 alleles showing the most associated TCRs and HLA-C alleles the fewest. In vitro tests confirmed that three of the cytomegalovirus-associated TCR beta chains recognize cytomegalovirus antigens. Because the 87-base-pair reads could not distinguish some IMGT-functional V segments, including TRBV6-2 and TRBV6-3, those segments were excluded. A later genetic analysis reported fewer N-insertions in productive TCRs among donors in an Asian-associated ancestry cluster than the roughly 700-donor mean. In both the original and validation cohorts, the classifier was reported to diagnose cytomegalovirus status with high specificity and sensitivity. Most TCR sequences were observed very rarely across donors, whereas some public TCRs were present in many individuals. In the study, some 160 TCR beta chains were listed as associated with cytomegalovirus. Broadly in line with IMGT annotations, most TCR beta V segments showed up in productive rearrangements about 87% or about 30% of the time in an earlier analysis of approximately 640 of the donors. This cohort had only TCR beta chains sequenced, and the lack of alpha or paired-chain data limited which features could be detected. A later analysis reported that several top co-occurrence clusters appeared linked to parvovirus B19, influenza, CMV and Epstein-Barr virus. The only immune exposure information available for the cohort was CMV serostatus. In a later genetic analysis, a missense DCLRE1C variant was associated with V-gene and J-gene trimming of TCR beta chains, and the association was replicated in an independent cohort. It was suggested by the authors that the approach could potentially be generalized to other disease states and immunological phenotypes. The presence/absence analyses assumed that sequencing depth was roughly uniform across donors, and that assumption may not be true. When HLA alleles, especially DR and DQ, strongly co-occurred, TCR associations were difficult to assign to individual alleles. A further reported finding was that TCR beta sequences accurately predicted the HLA-A and HLA-B alleles for most subjects in the first cohort. In a later analysis, HLA-associated TCR beta chains were found to be more clonally expanded and to have lower generation probabilities than equally common non-associated chains. A cluster of highly shared sequence variants was judged likely to represent a technical artifact of the sequencing pipeline. A later analysis associated about 17,000 TCR beta sequences with specific HLA alleles at a false discovery rate of 0.05.

V was cut back by 4 bases and J by 1 base, leaving a gap of 10 bases between them. Inclusive of the bounding cysteine and phenylalanine, the CDR3 is 14 residues long. Just CDR3 DNA is preserved here, 42 bases in frame from base 1. As encoded in the germline V gene, CDR1 is ENHRY while CDR2 is SYGVKD. The library was made by the immunoSEQ multiplex PCR assay. A mixture of 60 forward primers for TCR Vbeta segments and 13 reverse primers for TCR Jbeta segments was used in the multiplex PCR. The CDR3 region of rearranged TCR beta genes was amplified from genomic DNA by a multiplex PCR assay. The Illumina HiSeq System was used to sequence the amplified TCR beta libraries as 87-base-pair reads. The study's own analysis went as follows. In a later analysis, tens of millions of unique TCR beta chains were counted across the 500 to 700 repertoires, and roughly 11 million of these chains were shared by at least two donors. A nearest-neighbor algorithm error-corrected the raw reads and collapsed the reads into unique sequences, merging closely related sequences to remove PCR and sequencing errors. V, D and J gene segments were assigned by aligning CDR3 sequences to IMGT reference sequences. For a sequence to be retained, a match of at least six nucleotides was required to both a V gene segment and a J gene segment. A rearrangement counted as productive if the CDR3 had no stop codons and remained in frame with V and J, and every other rearrangement counted as non-productive. Following IMGT convention, CDR3 was defined as the stretch from the second conserved V-encoded cysteine to the conserved J-encoded phenylalanine. Sequences without an unambiguous match to a single V gene segment were excluded from the earlier analysis of 450 to 650 of the donors. In an earlier analysis of several hundred of the donors, V segments were called functional above 56.7% productive rearrangements and were called segregating when the between-donor standard deviation exceeded 5%. To diagnose cytomegalovirus status from the catalog of TCR beta chain sequences, a statistical classification framework was built. V and J gene assignment, in a later analysis, came from comparing TCR nucleotide sequences with IMGT/GENE-DB human TR gene sequences. The TCRdist pipeline was used in a later analysis to assign CDR3 sequences and most-parsimonious VDJ recombination scenarios. In a later analysis, each TCR beta chain was defined by its CDR3 amino acid sequence together with its V-gene family, and reads lacking a unique V-gene family were excluded. As a way to deal with suspected cross-contamination and a sequencing artifact, a later analysis dropped 450 to 600 nucleotide sequences that were highly shared and had low generation probability. In a later analysis, a clonal expansion index for each public chain was calculated from normalized within-repertoire ranks of inferred template counts. In a later analysis, generation probabilities were computed using a VDJ recombination model fitted to out-of-frame rearrangements, and the results were checked against IGoR. Hypergeometric tests were used in a later analysis to score TCR-TCR, TCR-HLA and TCR-CMV co-occurrence, with a repertoire-size bias correction applied to the TCR pairs. A later analysis estimated false discovery rates by permuting HLA or CMV assignments 20 times. A later analysis grouped co-occurring TCRs with DBSCAN, adding TCRdist sequence similarity when clustering within HLA-allele-positive subsets. For co-occurrence clustering, repertoires with fewer than 30,000 or more than 120,000 public chains were excluded, along with five repertoires with anomalous nucleotide sharing. As stored in TCRdb, this immuneACCESS dataset retains in-frame rearrangements with V and J assigned. A fraction of the clones does not appear; measured against another copy, unresolved V genes explain less than half of the discrepancy, and the remainder lacks a known reason. From that table come the V and J calls and clone size; the DNA was used to work out D and trimming. The sample table records around 130,000 clones; roughly four fifths of these occur just once. Together, the top ten hold around 3.2% of the sample.

The cohort was made up of hundreds of healthy bone marrow donors. All cohort members were sampled while nominally healthy, although unrecorded immune exposures were likely present. The donor was CMV seronegative and belonged to the group of over 350 seronegative cohort members. A peripheral blood sample was provided by each donor, and peripheral blood mononuclear cells were used for TCR beta sequencing. Genomic DNA extraction from the blood cell samples was performed with the Qiagen DNeasy Blood Extraction Kit. This TCR was sampled from a man under 40 in good health and CMV-seronegative. This sequence uses TRBV10-3 and TRBJ1-1, with TRBD1 tentatively as D gene (6 bases match). The source material was PBMCs. The CDR3 reads CAISAPGANTEAFF. In nucleotides, the sequence is TGTGCCATCAGTGCCCCAGGGGCGAACACTGAAGCTTTCTTT.